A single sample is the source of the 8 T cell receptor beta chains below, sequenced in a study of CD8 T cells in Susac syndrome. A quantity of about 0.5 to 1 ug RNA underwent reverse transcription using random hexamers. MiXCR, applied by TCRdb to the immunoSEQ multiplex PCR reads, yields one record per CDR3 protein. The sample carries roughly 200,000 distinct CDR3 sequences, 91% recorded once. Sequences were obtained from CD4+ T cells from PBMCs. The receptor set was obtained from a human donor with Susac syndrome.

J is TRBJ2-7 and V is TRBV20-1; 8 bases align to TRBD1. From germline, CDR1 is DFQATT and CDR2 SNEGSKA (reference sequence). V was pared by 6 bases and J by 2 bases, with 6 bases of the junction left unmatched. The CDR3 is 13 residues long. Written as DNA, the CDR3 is TGCAGTGCATCCGGGACAGGCCCCTACGAGCAGTACTTC. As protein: CSASGTGPYEQYF.

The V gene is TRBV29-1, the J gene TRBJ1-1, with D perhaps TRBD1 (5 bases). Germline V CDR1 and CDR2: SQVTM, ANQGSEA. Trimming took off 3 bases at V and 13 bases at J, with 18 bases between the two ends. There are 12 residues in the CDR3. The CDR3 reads CSVDILGENVFF. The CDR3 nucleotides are TGCAGCGTTGATATCTTGGGGGAGAACGTTTTCTTT.

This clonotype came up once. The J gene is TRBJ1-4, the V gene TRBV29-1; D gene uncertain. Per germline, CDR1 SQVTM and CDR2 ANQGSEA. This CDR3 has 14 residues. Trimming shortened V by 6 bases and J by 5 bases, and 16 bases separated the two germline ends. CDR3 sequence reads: CSVLERVPNEKLFF. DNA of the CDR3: TGCAGCGTCCTTGAACGCGTTCCCAATGAAAAACTGTTTTTT.

The DNA of the CDR3 is TGCAGTACAGTGAACACTGAAGCTTTCTTT. Residues: CSTVNTEAFF. The chain recombines TRBV20-1 with TRBJ1-1; D not resolved. This CDR3 has 10 amino acids. Per the germline V gene, CDR1 is DFQATT and CDR2 is SNEGSKA (reference sequence). V shed 8 bases and J shed 0 bases, with 4 bases lying between them.

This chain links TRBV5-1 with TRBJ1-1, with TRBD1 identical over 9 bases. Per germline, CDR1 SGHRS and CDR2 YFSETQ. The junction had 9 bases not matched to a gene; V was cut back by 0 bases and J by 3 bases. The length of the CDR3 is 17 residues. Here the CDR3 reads CASSLAGTGGIDTEAFF. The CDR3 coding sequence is TGCGCCAGCAGCTTGGCCGGAACAGGGGGCATTGACACTGAAGCTTTCTTT.

The CDR3 reads CASSMGQVKIETQYF. The CDR3 DNA reads TGTGCCAGCAGTATGGGACAGGTTAAGATCGAGACCCAGTACTTC. The J gene is TRBJ2-5, the V gene TRBV27; TRBD1 matches at 8 bases. Unmatched junction bases numbered 10, after V lost 5 bases and J lost 5 bases. The CDR3 covers 15 residues. Germline lookup yields CDR1 MNHEY and CDR2 SMNVEV (reference sequence).

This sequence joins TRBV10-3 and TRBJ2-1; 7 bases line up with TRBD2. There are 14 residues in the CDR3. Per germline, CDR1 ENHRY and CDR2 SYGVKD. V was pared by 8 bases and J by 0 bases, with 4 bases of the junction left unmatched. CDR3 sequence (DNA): TGTGCCATCGGCCGGGACTACTCCTACAATGAGCAGTTCTTC. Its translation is CAIGRDYSYNEQFF.

CDR3 coding DNA: TGTGCCAGTAGCTTCGGGACAGGGGGTAGCTCTGGGGCCAACGTCCTGACTTTC. Its protein product is CASSFGTGGSSGANVLTF. The J gene is TRBJ2-6, the V gene TRBV19, with 11 bases lining up with TRBD1. V shed 6 bases and J 0 bases; nucleotides not matched to a gene: 7. The germline V gene encodes CDR1 LNHDA and CDR2 SQIVND (reference sequence). The length of the CDR3 is 18 residues.